The 25 T cell receptor beta chains listed next were all sequenced from one sample in a study of T-cell memory formation after mild COVID-19. A single record per CDR3 protein comes from TCRdb applying MiXCR to the 5' RACE reads. The sample has hundreds of thousands of distinct CDR3 sequences; 15% to 20% are singletons. Sequenced: PBMCs or a T cell subset sorted from them (not recorded which). The origin of the receptors is a man aged 18 to 30 who had mild COVID-19 (a few samples of this study predate the infection). Cell type and time point are not known.

This chain joins TRBV15 and TRBJ2-3; 8 positions match TRBD2. The CDR3 extends over 14 amino acids. With V trimmed by 3 bases and J by 2 bases, 1 base remained unmatched. CDR1 LNHNV and CDR2 YYDKDF come from the germline V gene (reference sequence). The CDR3 sequence: CATSSGGDTDTQYF. CDR3 nucleotides: TGTGCCACCAGCAGCGGGGGGGACACAGATACGCAGTATTTT.

This clonotype has a handful of counts. This chain joins TRBV6-2 or TRBV6-3 and TRBJ2-4; D unresolved. The V end lost 5 bases, the J end lost 0 bases, and 8 bases lay between the germline ends. The CDR3 sequence is 14 residues long. Germline V lookup: CDR1 MNHEY, CDR2 SVGEGT. This chain's CDR3 is CASSQTLAKNIQYF. CDR3 in DNA: TGTGCCAGCAGTCAGACACTAGCCAAAAACATTCAGTACTTC.

This clonotype was found many times. The chain is built from TRBV20-1 and TRBJ2-3; 8 bases agree with TRBD2. The trim removed 7 bases at V and 3 bases at J, leaving 9 bases unmatched. The germline gives CDR1 DFQATT, CDR2 SNEGSKA (reference sequence). This CDR3 has 14 amino acids. This CDR3 is CSVARGGWTDTQYF. The CDR3 DNA reads as TGCAGTGTCGCACGGGGGGGTTGGACAGATACGCAGTATTTT.

This clonotype was seen only a few times. The V gene is TRBV5-5, the J gene TRBJ2-7, with 8 bases identical to TRBD1. The CDR3 extends over 13 amino acids. With 4 bases clipped from V and 5 bases from J, the junction kept 5 bases outside the gene matches. Germline assignment: CDR1 SGHKS and CDR2 YYEKEE (reference sequence). CDR3 sequence: CASSPGQGDEQYF. The CDR3 bases are TGTGCCAGCAGCCCCGGACAGGGCGACGAGCAGTACTTC.

This clonotype was detected a few times. V gene TRBV4-1 combines with J gene TRBJ2-7, with 12 bases aligning to TRBD1. With 4 bases clipped from V and 0 bases from J, the junction kept 1 base outside the gene matches. The CDR3 covers 15 residues. CDR1 and CDR2 (germline): MGHRA, YSYEKL. The CDR3 sequence: CASSRGQGASYEQYF. DNA of the CDR3: TGCGCCAGCAGCCGGGGACAGGGGGCCTCCTACGAGCAGTACTTC.

This sequence joins TRBV19 and TRBJ1-1, with D possibly matching TRBD1 (6 bases). The V gene lost 5 bases and the J gene lost 1 base, with 14 bases spanning the gap. The CDR3 covers 15 residues. Germline V CDR1 and CDR2: LNHDA, SQIVND (reference sequence). This chain's CDR3 is CASSPHPRGNTEAFF. As DNA, the CDR3 is TGTGCCAGTAGTCCGCACCCCAGGGGGAACACTGAAGCTTTCTTT.

V and J are TRBV10-3 and TRBJ2-7; D uncertain. Trimming cost V 6 bases and J 5 bases, with 8 bases left between them. Germline V lookup: CDR1 ENHRY, CDR2 SYGVKD. CDR3 length equals 11 residues. In DNA, the CDR3 is TGTGCCATCAGGTCCAGGAACGAGCAGTACTTC. Residues: CAIRSRNEQYF.

The V gene is TRBV4-2, the J gene TRBJ2-3, with D perhaps given as TRBD1 or TRBD2 (5 bases each). V lost 4 bases, J lost 0 bases, and 17 bases lay in between. The CDR3 extends over 17 amino acids. Germline CDR1 LGHNA, CDR2 YNFKEQ. For the CDR3, the DNA is TGTGCCAGCAGCCGATCCCAGAGGGGTAGTAGCACAGATACGCAGTATTTT. Translating gives CASSRSQRGSSTDTQYF.

This clonotype appeared a few times. The rearrangement links TRBV7-6 to TRBJ1-2; 8 nucleotides match TRBD1. Germline CDR1 is SGHVS and CDR2 is FNYEAQ. The CDR3 consists of 18 residues. Trimming at V came to 4 bases and at J to 6 bases, leaving 19 bases not matched to a gene. The chain's CDR3 is CASSSLEGDSGQGDGYTF. Written as DNA, the CDR3 is TGTGCCAGCAGCTCATTAGAGGGGGATTCCGGACAGGGTGATGGCTACACCTTC.

This chain connects TRBV7-2 to TRBJ1-2, with 7 bases fitting TRBD1. Per the germline V gene, CDR1 is SGHTA and CDR2 is FQGNSA. The length of the CDR3 is 12 residues. Trimming removed 2 bases from V and 7 bases from J; junction bases left unmatched: 1. CDR3 sequence: CASSLRTGGYTF. For the CDR3, the DNA is TGTGCCAGCAGCTTAAGGACAGGTGGCTACACCTTC.

This clonotype has only a few counts. This chain connects TRBV7-2 to TRBJ1-5, with 7 bases identical to TRBD1. The germline CDR1 and CDR2 sequences are SGHTA and FQGNSA. This CDR3 is built from 17 residues. Trimming took 0 bases from V and 7 from J; bases not matched to a gene: 12. As DNA, the CDR3 is TGTGCCAGCAGCTTAGCGTCAGGAGGGGGCTTTAGGCAGCCCCAGCATTTT. It is translated as CASSLASGGGFRQPQHF.

This clonotype showed up just a few times. The genes are TRBV7-3 and TRBJ2-2, with 7 nucleotides matching TRBD1. The CDR3 runs 13 residues. V trimming: 5 bases; J trimming: 7 bases; junction bases outside the gene matches: 4. Germline CDR1 reads SGHTA; CDR2 reads FQGTGA. CDR3 DNA: TGTGCCAGCAGCCCCGGACAGGTCGGGGAGCTGTTTTTT. It is translated as CASSPGQVGELFF.

The chain uses TRBV27 and TRBJ1-2, with D possibly TRBD1 on 6 matching bases. The germline CDR1 and CDR2 sequences are MNHEY and SMNVEV (reference sequence). Trimming removed 3 bases from V and 7 bases from J, with 12 bases in between. The CDR3 sequence is 13 residues long. The CDR3 DNA sequence: TGTGCCAGCAGTTTTCGGGGGGCGCGTGGCTACACCTTC. The encoded protein is CASSFRGARGYTF.

A few counts support this clonotype. V and J are TRBV12-3 or TRBV12-4 and TRBJ1-5; D is undetermined. This CDR3 is built from 14 residues. V was trimmed by 9 bases and J by 5 bases, leaving 17 bases between them. CDR3 residues: CARRTNPGDQPQHF. The CDR3 DNA reads as TGTGCCAGAAGAACCAACCCGGGAGATCAGCCCCAGCATTTT.

V gene TRBV21-1 combines with J gene TRBJ2-7; the table calls TRBD2, which could not be checked here. TRBV21-1 is a pseudogene segment. The CDR3 is made up of 11 amino acids. As DNA, the CDR3 is TGTGCCAGCAGCAACCATTGGGCCAGTAGGGTC. This sequence encodes CASSNHWASRV.

In this sample, this clonotype turned up a few times. The chain is built from TRBV11-2 and TRBJ2-3; TRBD2 aligns across 8 bases. Germline V gives CDR1 SGHAT, CDR2 FQNNGV. The CDR3 runs to 18 residues. J was trimmed by 0 bases and V by 1 base; bases with no gene match: 9. CDR3 coding DNA: TGTGCCAGCAGCTTAGCCCCCACTAGCGGAGAGAGCACAGATACGCAGTATTTT. Residues: CASSLAPTSGESTDTQYF. The full variable domain, in which reference TRBV11-2 and TRBJ2-3 provide the parts outside the CDR3, is EAGVAQSPRYKIIEKRQSVAFWCNPISGHATLYWYQQILGQGPKLLIQFQNNGVVDDSQLPKDRFSAERLKGVDSTLKIQPAKLEDSAVYLCASSLAPTSGESTDTQYFGPGTRLTVL.

The rearrangement links TRBV20-1 to TRBJ1-1, with a possible D match to TRBD1 (6 bases). CDR3 length: 13 residues. The ends were cut back, 1 base at V and 4 bases at J, with 10 bases in the middle. Germline CDR1 DFQATT, CDR2 SNEGSKA (reference sequence). The CDR3 DNA reads TGCAGTGCTAGAGTGGACAGTTTCACTGAAGCTTTCTTT. Amino acid sequence: CSARVDSFTEAFF.

This clonotype was counted a few times. The genes are TRBV11-2 and TRBJ2-2, with 10 bases identical to TRBD1. The V segment lost 6 bases and the J segment 3 bases; nucleotides outside the gene matches: 7. Germline CDR1 SGHAT, CDR2 FQNNGV. CDR3 size: 16 residues. The CDR3 DNA sequence: TGTGCCAGCAGTTTTGACAGGGGGCAAGACACCGGGGAGCTGTTTTTT. Protein sequence: CASSFDRGQDTGELFF.

This clonotype was detected only a few times. V usage is TRBV5-6 and J usage is TRBJ2-5, with D maybe TRBD2 (6 bases). In germline, CDR1 is SGHDT, CDR2 YYEEEE. V lost 7 bases and J 0 bases, leaving 7 bases between the germline ends. The CDR3 loop spans 12 amino acids. CDR3 nucleotide sequence: TGTGCCAGCGGGGAGGACCAAGAGACCCAGTACTTC. Translation: CASGEDQETQYF.

The table lists this clonotype with a few counts. DNA for the CDR3: TGTGCCAGCAGCTTGGAATGGTCCACCTACGAGCAGTACTTC. It codes for CASSLEWSTYEQYF. The gene calls are TRBV5-6 and TRBJ2-7; no firm D call. CDR1 SGHDT and CDR2 YYEEEE come from the germline V gene. V lost 0 bases and J 2 bases, leaving 9 bases between the germline ends. The CDR3 covers 14 residues.

The rearrangement links TRBV6-2 or TRBV6-3 to TRBJ2-5, with D hard to call. The ends were cut back, 2 bases at V and 0 bases at J, with 10 bases in the middle. The germline V gene encodes CDR1 MNHEY and CDR2 SVGEGT. The CDR3 runs to 15 residues. This CDR3 is CASSYETGDQETQYF. CDR3 nucleotide sequence: TGTGCCAGCAGTTACGAAACTGGGGACCAAGAGACCCAGTACTTC.

This clonotype was detected only a few times. The rearrangement links TRBV6-2 or TRBV6-3 to TRBJ1-1; the match to TRBD1 covers 7 bases. With 6 bases clipped from V and 6 bases from J, the junction kept 10 bases outside the gene matches. CDR3 length: 14 amino acids. Germline values: CDR1 MNHEY, CDR2 SVGEGT. The CDR3 protein is CASSAPQGWAEAFF. CDR3 nucleotides: TGTGCCAGCAGCGCCCCACAGGGGTGGGCTGAAGCTTTCTTT.

The V gene is TRBV20-1, the J gene TRBJ1-1; no reliable D call. V was clipped by 3 bases and J by 0 bases, with 11 bases between them. CDR1 and CDR2 from the germline V gene are DFQATT and SNEGSKA (reference sequence). This CDR3 is built from 14 residues. Here the CDR3 DNA reads TGCAGTGCTAGGGATATGGGCTTGAACACTGAAGCTTTCTTT. Protein product: CSARDMGLNTEAFF.

This chain connects TRBV7-2 to TRBJ2-5; TRBD2 matches 11 bases. The CDR3 is 16 residues long. Looked up from germline, CDR1 is SGHTA and CDR2 is FQGNSA. Trimming cost V 5 bases and J 1 base; bases outside gene matches: 6. CDR3 residues: CASSHLAGGPQETQYF. In DNA form, the CDR3 reads TGTGCCAGCAGCCATCTAGCGGGGGGACCCCAAGAGACCCAGTACTTC.

CDR3 sequence (DNA): TGTGCCAGCAGCCTCGGGACTAGCCGACGAGAGACCCAGTACTTC. Its translation: CASSLGTSRRETQYF. V usage is TRBV12-3 or TRBV12-4 and J usage is TRBJ2-5, with 9 bases lining up with TRBD2. The J segment lost 4 bases and the V segment lost 6 bases, leaving 9 bases of the junction unmatched. This CDR3 has 15 amino acids.